The 20 T cell receptor beta chains given below trace back to one sample, sequenced in a study of tumor-infiltrating lymphocytes in localized non-small cell lung cancer. TCRdb's copy holds only in-frame clones and misses some; the assay was immunoSEQ multiplex PCR. The data contain some 14,000 clones, more than 65% of them seen just once; the ten biggest clones take up less than 5%. The sequenced material came from lung tumor tissue. These receptors were obtained from a human donor with non-small cell lung cancer.

About this clone: Other DNA sequences in this sample translate to the same CDR3. The J gene is TRBJ1-1, the V gene TRBV5-4; D not certain. The CDR3 is made up of 12 amino acids. Deletions cut 4 bases from V and 0 bases from J, with 4 bases between. Looked up from germline, CDR1 is SGHNT and CDR2 is YYREEE (reference sequence). DNA of the CDR3: TGTGCCAGCAGCCTGATGAACACTGAAGCTTTCTTT. Translating gives CASSLMNTEAFF.

The chain is built from TRBV6-6 and TRBJ2-6; D is ambiguous. CDR1 is MNHNY, CDR2 SVGAGI, per germline (reference sequence). Trimming took 6 bases from V and 0 from J, leaving 6 bases between them. The CDR3 loop spans 14 amino acids. The CDR3 reads CASRRNSGANVLTF. The CDR3 nucleotides read TGTGCCAGCAGGCGTAACTCTGGGGCCAACGTCCTGACTTTC.

The chain joins TRBV4-3 to TRBJ1-5; 7 bases match TRBD1. CDR3 length: 15 amino acids. Looked up from germline, CDR1 is LGHNA and CDR2 is YSLEER. V was pared by 5 bases and J by 1 base, with 5 bases of the junction left unmatched. CDR3 nucleotides: TGCGCCAGCAGCAGAGGGACAGTGAGCAATCAGCCCCAGCATTTT. This translates into CASSRGTVSNQPQHF.

The chain uses TRBV18 and TRBJ2-7; 7 positions agree with TRBD1. This CDR3 is built from 12 residues. Trimming at V came to 5 bases and at J to 4 bases, leaving 2 bases not matched to a gene. CDR1 is KGHSH and CDR2 is LQKENI in the germline V gene. The CDR3 sequence is CASSGTEYEQYF. As DNA, the CDR3 is TGTGCCAGCTCAGGGACAGAATACGAGCAGTACTTC.

The V and J genes are TRBV4-3 and TRBJ1-2, with D unclear. The CDR3 runs to 15 residues. Germline V gives CDR1 LGHNA, CDR2 YSLEER. The V end lost 0 bases, the J end lost 4 bases, and 12 bases lay between the germline ends. The CDR3 DNA reads TGCGCCAGCAGCCAAGATTGGTCCGCAGGCTATGGCTACACCTTC. Its translation is CASSQDWSAGYGYTF.

This clone was observed once. This chain uses TRBV5-1 with TRBJ2-1; 8 bases are a match to TRBD2. The CDR3 runs 16 residues. The V gene's germline CDR1 is SGHRS and CDR2 YFSETQ. V was pared by 1 base and J by 9 bases, with 12 bases of the junction left unmatched. CDR3: CASSLNSGAPWGEQFF. Here the CDR3 DNA reads TGCGCCAGCAGCTTGAATAGCGGGGCCCCTTGGGGTGAGCAGTTCTTC. Based on the CDR3 plus reference TRBV5-1 and TRBJ2-1, the full variable domain is KAGVTQTPRYLIKTRGQQVTLSCSPISGHRSVSWYQQTPGQGLQFLFEYFSETQRNKGNFPGRFSGRQFSNSRSEMNVSTLELGDSALYLCASSLNSGAPWGEQFFGPGTRLTVL.

This chain joins TRBV5-4 and TRBJ1-1, with D unclear. Per the germline V gene, CDR1 is SGHNT and CDR2 is YYREEE (reference sequence). This CDR3 is 16 amino acids long. V dropped 4 bases and J dropped 5 bases, with 21 bases sitting between them. CDR3 nucleotide sequence: TGTGCCAGCAGCGCTCGATCGGGTCTATCGTCGACTGAAGCTTTCTTT. This codes for CASSARSGLSSTEAFF.

The rearrangement uses TRBV28 and TRBJ2-7; either TRBD1 or TRBD2 may supply D (5 bases each). Per germline, CDR1 MDHEN and CDR2 SYDVKM. V was clipped by 6 bases and J by 6 bases, with 21 bases between them. There are 15 residues in the CDR3. The CDR3 protein is CASSPLYEGNIEQYF. In nucleotides, the CDR3 is TGTGCCAGCAGCCCCCTTTACGAGGGGAACATCGAGCAGTACTTC.

The chain recombines TRBV14 with TRBJ1-6, with D possibly TRBD1 on 5 matching bases. Germline-derived CDR1 and CDR2 are SGHDN and FVKESK. Trimming cost V 2 bases and J 7 bases, with 9 bases left between them. The CDR3 extends over 14 amino acids. The CDR3 coding sequence is TGTGCCAGCAGCCAACCTTGGGGGAATTCACCCCTCCACTTT. Translated: CASSQPWGNSPLHF.

V usage is TRBV2 and J usage is TRBJ1-1; possible D gene TRBD1, 6 bases. Per germline, CDR1 SNHLY and CDR2 FYNNEI. V was shortened by 6 bases and J by 1 base, with 9 bases between the two germline ends. This CDR3 has 13 amino acids. CDR3 in amino acids: CASRIQGNTEAFF. CDR3 DNA: TGTGCCAGCAGAATACAGGGGAACACTGAAGCTTTCTTT.

The CDR3 region is CASQGDLNTEAFF. CDR3 bases: TGTGCCAGCCAAGGGGACCTGAACACTGAAGCTTTCTTT. V and J are TRBV28 and TRBJ1-1; D is possibly TRBD1 (5 bases). V was shortened by 8 bases and J by 0 bases, with 10 bases between the two germline ends. Germline loops: CDR1 MDHEN, CDR2 SYDVKM. The CDR3 spans 13 residues.

V gene TRBV7-9 combines with J gene TRBJ2-3; 7 bases map to TRBD1. Germline-derived CDR1 and CDR2 are SEHNR and FQNEAQ (reference sequence). The CDR3 runs to 15 residues. Trimming at V came to 5 bases and at J to 0 bases, leaving 5 bases not matched to a gene. The CDR3 DNA reads TGTGCCAGCAGCACCGACAGGGCTAGCACAGATACGCAGTATTTT. Amino acid sequence: CASSTDRASTDTQYF.

This clone was observed a handful of times. J is TRBJ2-7 and V is TRBV9, with 9 bases that match TRBD1. Trimming took 4 bases from V and 3 from J; bases not matched to a gene: 5. CDR1 and CDR2 from the germline V gene are SGDLS and YYNGEE. The CDR3 runs 14 residues. Written as DNA, the CDR3 is TGTGCCAGCAGCAAACAGGGGGCGGACTACGAGCAGTACTTC. As protein: CASSKQGADYEQYF. Looking up the rest from reference TRBV9 and TRBJ2-7 gives the full variable domain: DSGVTQTPKHLITATGQRVTLRCSPRSGDLSVYWYQQSLDQGLQFLIQYYNGEERAKGNILERFSAQQFPDLHSELNLSSLELGDSALYFCASSKQGADYEQYFGPGTRLTVT.

The chain couples TRBV28 to TRBJ2-1, with TRBD2 matching over 8 bases. The CDR3 has 19 amino acids. Germline values: CDR1 MDHEN, CDR2 SYDVKM. Losses at the gene ends were 6 bases for V and 0 bases for J; bases not matched to a gene: 16. The CDR3 here is CASRHSGGGSGVSYNEQFF. CDR3 DNA sequence: TGTGCCAGCAGACACTCTGGGGGCGGTAGCGGGGTCTCCTACAATGAGCAGTTCTTC. Together with reference TRBV28 and TRBJ2-1, the CDR3 gives the full variable domain: DVKVTQSSRYLVKRTGEKVFLECVQDMDHENMFWYRQDPGLGLRLIYFSYDVKMKEKGDIPEGYSVSREKKERFSLILESASTNQTSMYLCASRHSGGGSGVSYNEQFFGPGTRLTVL.

This clone was picked up a small number of times. The CDR3 region is CASSPWDIGGRADYEQYF. The CDR3 bases are TGTGCCAGCAGCCCATGGGACATTGGCGGGAGGGCCGACTACGAGCAGTACTTC. This chain connects TRBV5-4 to TRBJ2-7, with 9 bases matching TRBD2. The CDR3 consists of 18 residues. Germline-derived CDR1 and CDR2 are SGHNT and YYREEE (reference sequence). The V segment lost 4 bases and the J segment 3 bases; nucleotides outside the gene matches: 17.

The chain carries TRBV9 and TRBJ2-7; TRBD2 agrees at 7 bases. CDR1 SGDLS and CDR2 YYNGEE come from the germline V gene. J was trimmed by 0 bases and V by 0 bases; bases with no gene match: 3. The CDR3 loop spans 15 amino acids. The CDR3 coding sequence is TGTGCCAGCAGCGTAGGCGGCGGGGGCTCCTACGAGCAGTACTTC. Protein product: CASSVGGGGSYEQYF. The full variable domain, its missing parts supplied by reference TRBV9 and TRBJ2-7, is DSGVTQTPKHLITATGQRVTLRCSPRSGDLSVYWYQQSLDQGLQFLIQYYNGEERAKGNILERFSAQQFPDLHSELNLSSLELGDSALYFCASSVGGGGSYEQYFGPGTRLTVT.

V gene TRBV7-9 combines with J gene TRBJ2-2, with 8 bases that match TRBD2. The CDR3 sequence is 16 residues long. CDR1 and CDR2 (germline): SEHNR, FQNEAQ (reference sequence). Trimming removed 7 bases from V and 7 bases from J; junction bases left unmatched: 14. The CDR3 nucleotides read TGTGCCAGCACCCCTCGAAGCGGGAGAGGGATCGGGGAGCTGTTTTTT. Its protein product is CASTPRSGRGIGELFF.

The genes are TRBV10-3 and TRBJ1-5, with a possible D match to TRBD1 (5 bases). The CDR3 length is 14 residues. Germline V lookup: CDR1 ENHRY, CDR2 SYGVKD. V was shortened by 4 bases and J by 1 base, with 8 bases between the two germline ends. CDR3 loop: CAISARESNQPQHF. The CDR3 DNA is TGTGCCATCAGTGCCAGGGAGAGCAATCAGCCCCAGCATTTT.

This clone was detected only once. The V and J genes are TRBV9 and TRBJ2-3; 10 bases are a match to TRBD2. With 3 bases clipped from V and 6 bases from J, the junction kept 7 bases outside the gene matches. Germline assignment: CDR1 SGDLS and CDR2 YYNGEE. This CDR3 is built from 15 residues. CDR3 nucleotide sequence: TGTGCCAGCAGCGCCCCTAGCGGGAGTGTCGATACGCAGTATTTT. Translation: CASSAPSGSVDTQYF.

The chain joins TRBV19 to TRBJ2-3, with TRBD2 identical over 12 bases. V shed 6 bases, J shed 1 base, and the junction held 8 bases outside the gene matches. The CDR3 spans 17 residues. CDR1 and CDR2 (germline): LNHDA, SQIVND (reference sequence). In DNA, the CDR3 is TGTGCCAGTAGAGCGGGGGCTAGCGGGGGGGGCACAGATACGCAGTATTTT. Residues: CASRAGASGGGTDTQYF.